Listed here are 30 T cell receptor beta chains from one sample, sequenced in a study of T cell clones after liver transplantation. Some clones are missing from TCRdb's copy, which holds only in-frame ones; the method was immunoSEQ multiplex PCR. The sample records 50,000 to 55,000 clones, roughly 70% being singletons. This material consisted of CD4+ T cells from blood, taken around 54 months after liver transplant. The receptors stem from a human patient who received a liver transplant. Some T cells could come from the graft donor.

The chain employs TRBV18 and TRBJ2-7; TRBD2 might be the D (7 bases). Trimming pared 0 bases from V and 5 bases from J, leaving 14 bases between. Per the germline V gene, CDR1 is KGHSH and CDR2 is LQKENI. This CDR3 is built from 15 residues. CDR3 in amino acids: CASSPPSGGGDEQYF. The CDR3, as DNA: TGTGCCAGCTCACCACCCTCGGGGGGCGGTGACGAGCAGTACTTC.

CDR3 in amino acids: CASSLAAKRVSYEQYF. The CDR3, as DNA: TGTGCCAGCAGCTTGGCGGCAAAGAGAGTTTCCTACGAGCAGTACTTC. The V gene is TRBV5-8, the J gene TRBJ2-7; D call uncertain. The V and J ends lost 0 bases and 1 base respectively, with 14 bases between them. CDR3 length: 16 amino acids. Germline values: CDR1 SGHTS, CDR2 YDEGEE.

The chain combines TRBV7-9 with TRBJ2-5; D gene ambiguous. Germline assignment: CDR1 SEHNR and CDR2 FQNEAQ (reference sequence). CDR3 length equals 15 residues. Trimming removed 6 bases at V and 1 base at J, with 15 bases between. CDR3 DNA sequence: TGTGCCAGCAGGGAGAAAACTCAAGGCCAAGAGACCCAGTACTTC. Encoded protein: CASREKTQGQETQYF.

The J gene is TRBJ2-3, the V gene TRBV6-1; perhaps TRBD1 as D (6 bases). V was cut by 5 bases and J by 1 base, with 10 bases left in between. Germline CDR1 and CDR2: MNHNS and SASEGT. The CDR3 has 14 amino acids. Here the CDR3 reads CASSLDRRTDTQYF. CDR3 nucleotide sequence: TGTGCCAGCAGTCTTGACAGGCGCACAGATACGCAGTATTTT.

The chain combines TRBV29-1 with TRBJ2-7; D may be TRBD1 (6 bases). The germline V gene has CDR1 SQVTM and CDR2 ANQGSEA. With 4 bases removed from V and 3 bases from J, the gap between germline ends came to 13 bases. The CDR3 is 13 residues long. The CDR3 protein is CSVVGQGRYEQYF. The CDR3 DNA reads as TGCAGCGTTGTCGGGCAGGGGCGCTACGAGCAGTACTTC.

This clone appeared a few times. The chain carries TRBV6-1 and TRBJ2-2, with TRBD1 matching over 10 bases. Unmatched junction bases numbered 4, after V lost 6 bases and J lost 6 bases. Per the germline V gene, CDR1 is MNHNS and CDR2 is SASEGT. The CDR3 totals 14 residues. The DNA for the CDR3 is TGTGCCAGCAGGCTCGGACAGGGGGCCGGGGAGCTGTTTTTT. It specifies CASRLGQGAGELFF.

The genes are TRBV27 and TRBJ2-1, with D possibly called TRBD1 or TRBD2 (5 bases each). Trimming left V 5 bases short and J 5 bases short, with 19 bases between. The CDR3 contains 16 residues. Germline V CDR1 and CDR2: MNHEY, SMNVEV (reference sequence). CDR3 region: CASSIRPGTANNEQFF. For the CDR3, the DNA is TGTGCCAGCAGTATACGACCCGGGACGGCAAACAATGAGCAGTTCTTC.

This clone was picked up a small number of times. CDR3 sequence reads: CASSQVGSRTIYF. The CDR3 nucleotides are TGCGCCAGCAGCCAAGTGGGTTCACGCACCATATATTTT. This sequence joins TRBV4-1 and TRBJ1-3; no clear D. This CDR3 contains 13 residues. The ends were cut back, 1 base at V and 9 bases at J, with 10 bases in the middle. The germline V gene has CDR1 MGHRA and CDR2 YSYEKL.

V usage is TRBV28 and J usage is TRBJ1-1; D uncertain. V lost 9 bases and J 6 bases, leaving 11 bases between the germline ends. The germline V gene encodes CDR1 MDHEN and CDR2 SYDVKM. The CDR3 has 11 residues. For the CDR3, the DNA is TGTGCCAGTCAAAAGCCTCCTGAAGCTTTCTTT. This sequence encodes CASQKPPEAFF.

V gene TRBV7-2 combines with J gene TRBJ2-2; no reliable D call. Germline V lookup: CDR1 SGHTA, CDR2 FQGNSA. Trimming removed 1 base from V and 1 base from J, with 7 bases in between. The CDR3 contains 15 residues. The CDR3, as DNA: TGTGCCAGCAGCTTAGGGTCGGGGAACACCGGGGAGCTGTTTTTT. Translated: CASSLGSGNTGELFF.

This clone was counted between two and nine times. The chain carries TRBV19 and TRBJ1-1; 9 nucleotides match TRBD1. Trimming at V came to 4 bases and at J to 6 bases, leaving 3 bases not matched to a gene. Germline lookup yields CDR1 LNHDA and CDR2 SQIVND (reference sequence). CDR3 size: 13 residues. CDR3 protein: CASSTTGGAEAFF. CDR3 coding DNA: TGTGCCAGTAGTACGACAGGGGGGGCTGAAGCTTTCTTT.

This clone is classed as medium-sized. The CDR3 spells CASSYQGWPQHF. CDR3 coding DNA: TGTGCCAGTAGTTACCAGGGGTGGCCCCAGCATTTT. The rearrangement joins TRBV19 to TRBJ1-5; D perhaps matches TRBD1 (6 bases). The CDR3 loop spans 12 amino acids. From germline, CDR1 is LNHDA and CDR2 SQIVND (reference sequence). Between the trimmed V and J ends, which lost 5 bases and 9 bases, there was a span of 11 bases.

The gene calls are TRBV7-8 and TRBJ1-2; 8 bases fit TRBD1. Looked up from germline, CDR1 is SGHVS and CDR2 is FQNEAQ. CDR3 length equals 16 residues. The V gene end was trimmed by 3 bases and the J gene end by 4 bases; junction bases not matched to a gene: 10. The CDR3 nucleotides are TGTGCCAGCAGCTTTCTCCGGGACAGGCCCTTCTATGGCTACACCTTC. As protein: CASSFLRDRPFYGYTF. Full variable domain (missing parts from reference TRBV7-8 and TRBJ1-2): GAGVSQSPRYKVAKRGQDVALRCDPISGHVSLFWYQQALGQGPEFLTYFQNEAQLDKSGLPSDRFFAERPEGSVSTLKIQRTQQEDSAVYLCASSFLRDRPFYGYTFGSGTRLTVV.

This clone was seen once. V usage is TRBV28 and J usage is TRBJ1-6, with 11 bases identical to TRBD1. The ends lost 4 bases at V and 15 bases at J; junction bases unmatched: 11. Germline V gives CDR1 MDHEN, CDR2 SYDVKM. The CDR3 has 15 amino acids. The CDR3 region has the DNA TGTGCCAGCAGTTCACCCTCGGACAGGGGGCATCACCTCCACTTT. Protein sequence: CASSSPSDRGHHLHF.

The V gene is TRBV9, the J gene TRBJ2-3, with a weak D call TRBD2 (5 bases). This CDR3 contains 13 residues. Germline values: CDR1 SGDLS, CDR2 YYNGEE. V was clipped by 3 bases and J by 4 bases, with 9 bases between them. CDR3 sequence: CASSGWGADTQYF. CDR3 nucleotide sequence: TGTGCCAGCAGCGGGTGGGGAGCAGATACGCAGTATTTT.

Only a few counts were recorded for this clone. The chain links TRBV6-1 to TRBJ1-2; D may be TRBD1 (6 bases). Germline lookup yields CDR1 MNHNS and CDR2 SASEGT. CDR3 length: 16 residues. Between the trimmed V and J ends, which lost 4 bases and 6 bases, there was a span of 21 bases. The CDR3 DNA is TGTGCCAGCAGTGGGCTGGGGACACCGACTCATCATGGCTACACCTTC. It is translated as CASSGLGTPTHHGYTF.

The J gene is TRBJ1-5, the V gene TRBV2; D is uncertain. The CDR3 has 14 amino acids. Trimming took 6 bases from V and 2 from J, leaving 11 bases between them. The germline V gene encodes CDR1 SNHLY and CDR2 FYNNEI. The CDR3 DNA reads TGTGCCAGCAGGGTACGACTGGGCAATCAGCCCCAGCATTTT. This codes for CASRVRLGNQPQHF.

This sequence joins TRBV19 and TRBJ2-5; 8 nucleotides line up with TRBD1. J was trimmed by 4 bases and V by 3 bases; bases with no gene match: 7. The CDR3 contains 15 residues. Germline CDR1 reads LNHDA; CDR2 reads SQIVND (reference sequence). The CDR3, as DNA: TGTGCCAGTAGTATCTTCCAGGGGGCGGGAGAGACCCAGTACTTC. Translation gives CASSIFQGAGETQYF. The full variable domain, completed using reference TRBV19 and TRBJ2-5, is DGGITQSPKYLFRKEGQNVTLSCEQNLNHDAMYWYRQDPGQGLRLIYYSQIVNDFQKGDIAEGYSVSREKKESFPLTVTSAQKNPTAFYLCASSIFQGAGETQYFGPGTRLLVL.

This rearrangement joins TRBV28 to TRBJ2-7, with TRBD2 identical over 7 bases. With V trimmed by 8 bases and J by 4 bases, 14 bases remained unmatched. CDR3 length: 15 amino acids. Looked up from germline, CDR1 is MDHEN and CDR2 is SYDVKM. Written as DNA, the CDR3 is TGTGCCAGCTATCGGGCGGGGGAAGGTTCGTACGAGCAGTACTTC. Protein product: CASYRAGEGSYEQYF.

The V and J genes are TRBV28 and TRBJ1-4; tentatively, D is TRBD1 (5 bases). The V gene's germline CDR1 is MDHEN and CDR2 SYDVKM. The CDR3 consists of 16 residues. V lost 4 bases and J lost 3, with 15 bases in between. The CDR3 bases are TGTGCCAGCAGTTCCTTTCGGGCAGGGTCTAATGAAAAACTGTTTTTT. As protein: CASSSFRAGSNEKLFF.

This clone occurred a few times. The chain links TRBV30 to TRBJ1-1; TRBD1 might be the D (5 bases). V lost 5 bases, J lost 4 bases, and 11 bases lay in between. The CDR3 is 12 amino acids. Germline V gene data show CDR1 as GTSNPN and CDR2 as SVGIG (reference sequence). This CDR3 reads CAWRREGTEAFF. DNA of the CDR3: TGTGCCTGGCGCAGGGAAGGCACTGAAGCTTTCTTT.

The rearrangement uses TRBV19 and TRBJ2-3; tentatively, D is TRBD1 or TRBD2 (5 bases each). V was trimmed by 4 bases and J by 4 bases, leaving 9 bases between them. CDR3 size: 13 residues. Germline CDR1 LNHDA, CDR2 SQIVND (reference sequence). CDR3 DNA sequence: TGTGCCAGTAGTACGGGACGACCAGATACGCAGTATTTT. Protein product: CASSTGRPDTQYF.

The CDR3 loop reads CASSRPGQENNSPLHF. The CDR3, as DNA: TGTGCCAGCTCACGGCCCGGCCAGGAAAATAATTCACCCCTCCACTTT. The V call is TRBV18, the J call TRBJ1-6; D remains ambiguous. V dropped 4 bases and J dropped 5 bases, with 15 bases sitting between them. There are 16 residues in the CDR3. CDR1 and CDR2 from the germline V gene are KGHSH and LQKENI.

This clone was seen only a few times. The chain recombines TRBV27 with TRBJ2-2, with D possibly being TRBD2 (6 bases). V was clipped by 2 bases and J by 4 bases, with 17 bases between them. CDR1 MNHEY and CDR2 SMNVEV come from the germline V gene (reference sequence). The CDR3 contains 17 residues. This CDR3 is CASSLRVFLEGTGELFF. CDR3 coding DNA: TGTGCCAGCAGTTTAAGAGTCTTCCTGGAGGGCACCGGGGAGCTGTTTTTT.

The rearrangement uses TRBV25-1 and TRBJ2-7, with D possibly TRBD2 on 7 matching bases. Looked up from germline, CDR1 is MGHDK and CDR2 is SYGVNS. V was cut by 4 bases and J by 0 bases, with 10 bases left in between. CDR3 length: 14 residues. CDR3 sequence reads: CASSAAGASYEQYF. CDR3 DNA: TGTGCCAGCAGTGCGGCGGGGGCCTCCTACGAGCAGTACTTC.

The rearrangement joins TRBV7-8 to TRBJ1-6; no definite D call. The germline V and J ends were trimmed by 4 bases and 5 bases, with 9 bases remaining between them. This CDR3 comprises 14 residues. Per the germline V gene, CDR1 is SGHVS and CDR2 is FQNEAQ. CDR3 in DNA: TGTGCCAGCAGCTCGAACCCGAATAATTCACCCCTCCACTTT. This sequence encodes CASSSNPNNSPLHF.

The J gene is TRBJ2-3, the V gene TRBV28; 10 bases are a match to TRBD1. This CDR3 has 17 residues. After removal of 1 base from V and 2 bases from J, the junction contained 6 bases not matched to a gene. Germline V gene data show CDR1 as MDHEN and CDR2 as SYDVKM. The CDR3 sequence is CASSLSRDRGYTDTQYF. The CDR3 DNA sequence: TGTGCCAGCAGTTTATCCCGGGACAGGGGCTACACAGATACGCAGTATTTT.

V and J are TRBV27 and TRBJ2-7, with 7 bases aligning to TRBD1. Germline lookup yields CDR1 MNHEY and CDR2 SMNVEV (reference sequence). With 4 bases clipped from V and 7 bases from J, the junction kept 13 bases outside the gene matches. The CDR3 has 15 residues. The CDR3 DNA follows: TGTGCCAGCAGTTCTTCCGGGACAGTCGCGCGGGAGCAGTACTTC. This sequence encodes CASSSSGTVAREQYF.

The rearrangement links TRBV30 to TRBJ1-5; tentatively, D is TRBD1 (5 bases). Trimming shortened V by 0 bases and J by 6 bases, and 15 bases separated the two germline ends. CDR1 and CDR2 (germline): GTSNPN, SVGIG (reference sequence). This CDR3 is 15 amino acids long. In DNA, the CDR3 is TGTGCCTGGAGTGTACGGGGGGTTACGGGTCAGCCCCAGCATTTT. Translating it yields CAWSVRGVTGQPQHF.

Here the CDR3 DNA reads TGTGCCAGCAGCTCGTGGGACAGGGGGTCTGGGGCCAACGTCCTGACTTTC. It translates to CASSSWDRGSGANVLTF. The chain combines TRBV9 with TRBJ2-6, with 11 bases lining up with TRBD1. Germline V gene sequence: CDR1 SGDLS, CDR2 YYNGEE. V was pared by 4 bases and J by 1 base, with 4 bases of the junction left unmatched. CDR3 length: 17 amino acids.